Listed below are T cell receptor beta chains from one sample, sequenced in a study of CD8+CD57+ T cells in acquired aplastic anemia. Each CDR3 protein is one row after TCRdb ran MiXCR on the reads. Among about 190,000 distinct CDR3 sequences listed, 50% to 55% were seen once. The sequenced sample was sorted CD4+, CD8+, or CD8+CD57+ T cells (not recorded which) from PBMCs. These TCRs come from a human donor in good health, serving as a control. Each CDR3 is given with its conserved first and last residue. The D gene is left open where the match is weak. Not every row has a clone size; where given, it reads once, few, many or a size class.

NA | TRBJ2-1 | TRBV6-6 | NA | TGTGCCAGCAGGCTACTAGGGGGGATCCGAAAGGGGCAGTTCTTC | CASRLLGGIRKGQFF
TRBD1 | TRBJ1-1 | TRBV29-1 | NA | TGCAGCGTAAGGGACAGGGGGAACACTGAAGCTTTCTTT | CSVRDRGNTEAFF
NA | TRBJ1-4 | TRBV11-3 | many | TGTGCCAGCACCGAAGGCAGAACTAATGAAAAACTGTTTTTT | CASTEGRTNEKLFF
NA | TRBJ2-5 | TRBV5-1 | NA | TGCGCCAGCAGCACCATCCCGACTGGCGGGGCTGGGGAGACTCAGTACTTC | CASSTIPTGGAGETQYF
TRBD1 | TRBJ2-7 | TRBV20-1 | NA | TGCAGTGCTGGGGACAGGGGGTACGAGCAGTACTTC | CSAGDRGYEQYF
TRBD1 | TRBJ2-6 | TRBV20-1 | few | TGCAGTGCTAGATATCGACAGGGAAACTCTGGGGCCAACGTCCTGACTTTC | CSARYRQGNSGANVLTF
TRBD1 | TRBJ1-1 | TRBV5-1 | many | TGCGCCAGCAATCATGTCTACAGGGGGAACACTGAAGCTTTCTTT | CASNHVYRGNTEAFF
NA | TRBJ1-1 | TRBV20-1 | NA | TGCAGTGCTAGAGATCCGAGAACAGGGTTGACTGAAGCTTTCTTT | CSARDPRTGLTEAFF
NA | TRBJ1-2 | TRBV20-1 | NA | TGCAGTGCTAGGACGGTTGGTTATGGCTACACCTTC | CSARTVGYGYTF
TRBD1 | TRBJ2-7 | TRBV18 | NA | TGTGCCAGCTCACCAGAGACAGGGGGGGACTACGAGCAGTACTTC | CASSPETGGDYEQYF
NA | TRBJ1-1 | TRBV4-3 | once | TGCGCCAGCAGCCAAGATGCCCAAGAGGACACTGAAGCTTTCTTT | CASSQDAQEDTEAFF
TRBD2 | TRBJ2-7 | TRBV7-6 | NA | TGTGCCAGCAGCTTAGACTCCTTGTCTAGCGGGGGGCCTTACGAGCAGTACTTC | CASSLDSLSSGGPYEQYF
NA | TRBJ2-7 | TRBV28 | many | TGTGCCAGCAGCCTCACAGGCTACGAGCAGTACTTC | CASSLTGYEQYF
TRBD1 | TRBJ1-1 | TRBV6-5 | many | TGTGCCAGCAGACTTCTGACAGGGGGTAACACTGAAGCTTTCTTT | CASRLLTGGNTEAFF
NA | TRBJ1-6 | TRBV9 | NA | TGTGCCAGCAGCGTAGCATGGACAGTAGATTCACCCCTCCACTTT | CASSVAWTVDSPLHF
NA | TRBJ2-7 | TRBV20-1 | NA | TGCAGTGCTGGGAGCGGGTACGAGCAGTACTTC | CSAGSGYEQYF
NA | TRBJ1-2 | TRBV7-8 | NA | TGTGCCAGCGGCTTTAGGGTGTCGGACTACGGCTACACCTTC | CASGFRVSDYGYTF
NA | TRBJ1-2 | TRBV19 | NA | TGTGCCAGTAGTATCTCCCACGCCGGGATCAGGGGCTATGGCTACACCTTC | CASSISHAGIRGYGYTF
TRBD1 | TRBJ2-3 | TRBV6-1 | NA | TGTGCCAGCAACCTCGGACAGGGGCAGGGCACAGATACGCAGTATTTT | CASNLGQGQGTDTQYF
NA | TRBJ2-3 | TRBV29-1 | NA | TGCAGCGTTGGTGGACAGGGAGGGACAGATACGCAGTATTTT | CSVGGQGGTDTQYF
NA | TRBJ1-5 | TRBV7-3 | many | TGTGCCAGCAGCGTAAGAGGGGGTCAGCCCCAGCATTTT | CASSVRGGQPQHF
TRBD1 | TRBJ1-4 | TRBV10-3 | NA | TGTGCCACTAGGACAGGGGTTGATGAAAAACTGTTTTTT | CATRTGVDEKLFF
NA | TRBJ1-6 | TRBV10-2 | NA | TGCGCCAGCAGTGAGTCCCCCTTCCGACAGCCTGGGTCACCCCTCCACTTT | CASSESPFRQPGSPLHF
NA | TRBJ1-1 | TRBV7-9 | NA | TGTGCCAGCAGCAGGACCAGGGTGAGCACTGAAGCTTTCTTT | CASSRTRVSTEAFF
NA | TRBJ2-7 | TRBV10-3 | medium-sized | TGTGCCATCAGTGAGATGAGTGGGGGAATCTACGAGCAGTACTTC | CAISEMSGGIYEQYF
TRBD2 | TRBJ2-3 | TRBV7-6 | NA | TGTGCCAGCAGCCCGGGACTAGCGGTAGATACGCAGTATTTT | CASSPGLAVDTQYF
NA | TRBJ2-5 | TRBV24-1 | NA | TGTGCCACCAGTGTGGCCCAAGAGACCCAGTACTTC | CATSVAQETQYF
NA | TRBJ2-3 | TRBV19 | many | TGTGCCAGTAGTATTGATGCAGGTCATACGCAGTATTTT | CASSIDAGHTQYF
NA | TRBJ1-6 | TRBV15 | NA | TGTGCCACCAGCAGTGCTTCAGGGTTGAATTCACCCCTCCACTTT | CATSSASGLNSPLHF
TRBD1 | TRBJ1-5 | TRBV28 | many | TGTGCCAGTGTCGGACAGGGCAGAGAGCCCCAGCATTTT | CASVGQGREPQHF
NA | TRBJ1-1 | TRBV4-3 | many | TGCGCCAGCAGCCAAGATGCAGGGAACACTGAAGCTTTCTTT | CASSQDAGNTEAFF
NA | TRBJ1-5 | TRBV20-1 | many | TGCAGTGCTCAGGGTCCCCCGAATCAGCCCCAGCATTTT | CSAQGPPNQPQHF
NA | TRBJ1-5 | TRBV7-2 | many | TGTGCCAGCAGCTCGCACCTCAATCAGCCCCAGCATTTT | CASSSHLNQPQHF
NA | TRBJ2-7 | TRBV7-2 | NA | TGTGCCAGCAGCTTATCCGGGACGTACTTC | CASSLSGTYF
NA | TRBJ1-2 | TRBV7-7 | NA | TGTGCTAGCAGCTTAGCACGCGACGGCTACACCTTC | CASSLARDGYTF
TRBD2 | TRBJ2-7 | TRBV20-1 | NA | TGCAGTGCTAGAGATTCGACTAGCGGGGTTCACGAGCAGTACTTC | CSARDSTSGVHEQYF
NA | TRBJ1-2 | TRBV9 | NA | TGTGCCAGCAGCCTATCCGGGACTAACTATGGCTACACCTTC | CASSLSGTNYGYTF
NA | TRBJ1-2 | TRBV3-1 | few | TGTGCCAGCAGATTCAGGGCGGGGTGGGGTGGCTACACCTTC | CASRFRAGWGGYTF
TRBD1 | TRBJ1-1 | TRBV10-3 | NA | TGTGCCATCAGTCCTGGACCCAGGGACAGACGAACAGGTGAGGCTTTCTTT | CAISPGPRDRRTGEAFF
TRBD1 | TRBJ1-6 | TRBV28 | once | TGTGCCACCATGACAGGGGGCTCCTATAATTCACCCCTCCACTTT | CATMTGGSYNSPLHF
TRBD2 | TRBJ2-3 | TRBV7-2 | NA | TGTGCCAGCAGCAGACTAGCGGGGGGGCTCGCAGGTACGCAGTATTTT | CASSRLAGGLAGTQYF
TRBD1 | TRBJ2-5 | TRBV10-3 | NA | TGTGCCATCGCCGGGACAGCCGATACGGAGACCCAGTACTTC | CAIAGTADTETQYF
NA | TRBJ2-7 | TRBV20-1 | many | TGCAGTGCCCACCGGGCAAATGACTACGAGCAGTACTTC | CSAHRANDYEQYF
TRBD1 | TRBJ2-7 | TRBV5-1 | many | TGCGCCAGCAGCTTCGGACGAACAGGGGACGACGAGCAGTACTTC | CASSFGRTGDDEQYF
TRBD1 | TRBJ1-2 | TRBV6-6 | few | TGTGCCATCAGTTTGACAGGGGGCGAGGACTATGGCTACACCTTC | CAISLTGGEDYGYTF
NA | TRBJ1-4 | TRBV19 | few | TGTGCCAGTAGTAGGACTGGAACTAATGAAAAACTGTTTTTT | CASSRTGTNEKLFF
NA | TRBJ2-3 | TRBV20-1 | NA | TGCAGTGCTAGAGGTGACATAGGCACAGATACGCAGTATTTT | CSARGDIGTDTQYF
NA | TRBJ2-7 | TRBV12-3/TRBV12-4 | many | TGTGCCAGCAGCTCCTGGGGGCGGAAAAGCTCCTACGAGCAGTACTTC | CASSSWGRKSSYEQYF
NA | TRBJ1-2 | TRBV7-9 | NA | TGTGCCAGCAGCTTGCCGGGGGTCTATGGCTACACCTTC | CASSLPGVYGYTF
NA | TRBJ1-1 | TRBV19 | NA | TGTGCCAGTAGTATCCAGAACACTGAAGCTTTCTTT | CASSIQNTEAFF
NA | TRBJ1-3 | TRBV9 | NA | TGTGCCAGCAGGGGGGACGAGGATGGAAACACCATATATTTT | CASRGDEDGNTIYF
NA | TRBJ2-3 | TRBV7-2 | NA | TGTGCCAGCAGCTTAGATCGGCCGCTGGTCTCTAGCACAGATACGCAGTATTTT | CASSLDRPLVSSTDTQYF
NA | TRBJ1-5 | TRBV7-6 | NA | TGTGCCAGCAGCAGCAGGAAAGATAGCAATCAGCCCCAGCATTTT | CASSSRKDSNQPQHF
NA | TRBJ1-2 | TRBV7-3 | NA | TGTGCCAGCCATCGTAAGGGGGCTAACTATGGCTACACCTTC | CASHRKGANYGYTF
TRBD1 | TRBJ2-7 | TRBV7-8 | NA | TGTGCCAGCAGCCAAACAGGGGGACAGTACGAGCAGTACTTC | CASSQTGGQYEQYF
NA | TRBJ2-3 | TRBV14 | NA | TGTGCCAGCAGCCAAGGTTCATCGAGGATCCATGAGCAGTATTTT | CASSQGSSRIHEQYF
NA | TRBJ1-1 | TRBV25-1 | NA | TGTGCCAGCAGTCTACAGGGCGCGGGAGCTTTCTTT | CASSLQGAGAFF
TRBD1 | TRBJ1-1 | TRBV7-9 | few | TGTGCCAGCAGCGTGGGACAGAGTACCGCTGAAGCTTTCTTT | CASSVGQSTAEAFF
NA | TRBJ1-6 | TRBV6-5 | NA | TGTGCCAGCACTGCCGGCAGGGACACAAATTCACCCCTCCACTTT | CASTAGRDTNSPLHF
TRBD2 | TRBJ2-1 | TRBV7-2 | NA | TGTGCCAGCAGTACAACCGGGACTAGGGGCAATGAGCAGTTCTTC | CASSTTGTRGNEQFF